This T cell receptor (beta chain) was captured in a study of a mutant IDH1 vaccine in newly diagnosed glioma. Unmatched junction bases numbered 15, after V lost 8 bases and J lost 3 bases. The length of the CDR3 is 16 residues. Germline values: CDR1 SGHRS, CDR2 YFSETQ. Produced via immunoSEQ multiplex PCR; TCRdb's table is partial and in-frame only. Of about 66,000 clones in the sample, 65% to 90% were seen once. Time point specified: baseline, week 1 (first vaccination visit). Stated treatment: pre-vaccination baseline after standard-of-care therapy. Specimen: PBMCs, collected from a glioma patient treated with radiotherapy, temozolomide or both. The chain joins TRBV5-1 to TRBJ2-3, with 7 nucleotides matching TRBD1. The receptor comes from a man under 40 with glioma. For the CDR3, the DNA is TGCGCCAGTCGATCCCGGACAGGATCTAGGACAGATACGCAGTATTTT. It yields the protein CASRSRTGSRTDTQYF.